Each of the 13 T cell receptor beta chains below was sequenced from the same sample in a study of blood T cells in healthy people across ages. With a J-beta primer mix and a sample-barcoded 5' primer, a second PCR ran about 7 to 12 cycles. TCRdb reanalysed the 5' RACE reads using MiXCR and keeps one entry per CDR3 protein. The table shows 750,000 to 950,000 distinct CDR3 sequences, with 25% to 30% occurring only once. This sample was also put to use in a study of T cells of mothers and their children.

The sequencing input was blood. These receptors all come from a woman aged 40-49 years in good health.

The V call is TRBV20-1, the J call TRBJ2-7, with D possibly being TRBD1 (5 bases). V dropped 3 bases and J dropped 4 bases, with 19 bases sitting between them. The CDR3 loop spans 15 amino acids. The germline gives CDR1 DFQATT, CDR2 SNEGSKA (reference sequence). The CDR3 DNA sequence: TGCAGTGCTAGGGCCGACAGTACCTTCGGGTACGAGCAGTACTTC. This codes for CSARADSTFGYEQYF.

Turning to this clonotype: Given a much more abundant clone one base away, this may be a read error. This rearrangement joins TRBV2 to TRBJ1-2; D is perhaps TRBD1 (6 bases). The CDR3 covers 15 residues. Germline values: CDR1 SNHLY, CDR2 FYNNEI. CDR3 residues: CASSLLDSGGYGYIF. DNA of the CDR3: TGTGCCAGCAGCCTCTTGGACAGCGGGGGCTATGGCTACATCTTC.

This clonotype turned up a few times. V and J are TRBV24-1 and TRBJ1-4; 9 positions match TRBD1. V shed 4 bases and J 7 bases; nucleotides not matched to a gene: 3. This CDR3 has 14 residues. Germline-derived CDR1 and CDR2 are KGHDR and SFDVKD. The CDR3 DNA is TGTGCCACCAGTGACCCGGGACAGGGTGAAAAACTGTTTTTT. Protein: CATSDPGQGEKLFF.

CDR3 nucleotide sequence: TGCGCCAGCAGCATCGGACAGGCAGTTAGCACAGATACGCAGTATTTT. It translates to CASSIGQAVSTDTQYF. The gene calls are TRBV5-1 and TRBJ2-3; 7 bases map to TRBD1. V lost 4 bases to trimming and J lost 0 bases; unmatched junction nucleotides: 8. Germline CDR1 and CDR2: SGHRS and YFSETQ. CDR3 length: 16 residues.

Turning to this clonotype: A read error may explain this, as a much larger clone is one base away. The chain combines TRBV29-1 with TRBJ2-2, with D uncertain. The CDR3 has 14 amino acids. Germline CDR1 is SQVTM and CDR2 is ANQGSEA. V lost 5 bases to trimming and J lost 0 bases, with 10 bases between them. The CDR3: CSVSVPTNTGELFF. The CDR3 DNA sequence: TGCAGCGTTTCCGTCCCCACGAACACCGGGGAGCTGTTTTTT.

At least ten counts were recorded for this clonotype. This rearrangement joins TRBV9 to TRBJ2-6; either TRBD1 or TRBD2 may fit D (5 bases each). V shed 0 bases and J shed 2 bases, with 12 bases lying between them. This CDR3 has 17 amino acids. Germline lookup yields CDR1 SGDLS and CDR2 YYNGEE. CDR3 nucleotides: TGTGCCAGCAGCGTAGAAAGTCAGGGACCTGGGGCCAACGTCCTGACTTTC. Its protein product is CASSVESQGPGANVLTF.

There are a few counts of this clonotype. The chain combines TRBV2 with TRBJ2-1; 8 nucleotides agree with TRBD2. Per the germline V gene, CDR1 is SNHLY and CDR2 is FYNNEI. CDR3 length: 16 residues. V gave up 7 bases and J gave up 0 bases; unmatched junction bases: 8. In DNA, the CDR3 is TGTGCCAGCATCTTTAGGGGGACTAGCTCCTACAATGAGCAGTTCTTC. Its translation: CASIFRGTSSYNEQFF.

This clonotype appeared many times. The chain carries TRBV6-1 and TRBJ2-5; D remains ambiguous. Germline loops: CDR1 MNHNS, CDR2 SASEGT. This CDR3 has 13 amino acids. The V end lost 8 bases, the J end lost 0 bases, and 10 bases lay between the germline ends. CDR3 amino acids: CASAEMYQETQYF. In nucleotides, the CDR3 is TGTGCCAGCGCTGAGATGTACCAAGAGACCCAGTACTTC.

The V call is TRBV12-5, the J call TRBJ2-5; D call uncertain. The CDR3 spans 12 residues. Deletions cut 8 bases from V and 11 bases from J, with 18 bases between. In germline, CDR1 is LGHNT, CDR2 FRNRAP. CDR3 amino acids: CASRHDASQQYF. The CDR3 bases are TGTGCTAGTAGGCATGACGCATCTCAGCAGTACTTC.

This chain uses TRBV18 with TRBJ2-1; TRBD1 matches at 10 bases. The germline V gene encodes CDR1 KGHSH and CDR2 LQKENI. The length of the CDR3 is 17 residues. With 3 bases clipped from V and 1 base from J, the junction kept 6 bases outside the gene matches. CDR3 loop: CASSPGQGSGSYNEQFF. DNA of the CDR3: TGTGCCAGCTCACCGGGACAGGGGTCGGGTTCCTACAATGAGCAGTTCTTC.

With respect to this clonotype: At one boundary the junction diverges from the germline segment, which might be a read error. This chain joins TRBV14 and TRBJ2-5, with D perhaps TRBD2 (7 bases). Germline lookup yields CDR1 SGHDN and CDR2 FVKESK. The CDR3 sequence is 12 residues long. The CDR3 sequence: CANSQGGAQEYF. Here the CDR3 DNA reads TGTGCCAACAGCCAAGGGGGGGCACAGGAGTACTTC.

This clonotype was seen ten or more times. CDR3: CASSSDRAQYF. Written as DNA, the CDR3 is TGTGCCAGCAGCTCTGACAGGGCGCAGTACTTC. The chain recombines TRBV7-6 with TRBJ2-5, with 7 bases aligning to TRBD1. Germline CDR1 and CDR2: SGHVS and FNYEAQ. The CDR3 length is 11 residues. After removal of 4 bases from V and 11 bases from J, the junction contained 4 bases not matched to a gene.

There are a few counts of this clonotype. V and J are TRBV12-3 or TRBV12-4 and TRBJ1-2; D gene ambiguous. The CDR3 totals 15 residues. Deletions cut 6 bases from V and 4 bases from J, with 18 bases between. CDR3: CASRPGRGRTYGYTF. The CDR3 nucleotides are TGTGCCAGCAGACCAGGCCGCGGACGGACCTATGGCTACACCTTC.